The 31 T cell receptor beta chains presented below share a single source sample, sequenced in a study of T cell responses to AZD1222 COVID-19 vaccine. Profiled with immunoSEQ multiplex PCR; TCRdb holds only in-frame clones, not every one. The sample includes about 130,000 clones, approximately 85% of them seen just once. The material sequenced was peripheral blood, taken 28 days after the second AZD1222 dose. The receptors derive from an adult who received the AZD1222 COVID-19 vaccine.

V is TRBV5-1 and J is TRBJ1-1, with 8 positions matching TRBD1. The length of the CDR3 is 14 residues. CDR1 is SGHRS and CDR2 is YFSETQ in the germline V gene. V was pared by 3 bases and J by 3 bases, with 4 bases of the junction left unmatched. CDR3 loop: CASSWGQVDTEAFF. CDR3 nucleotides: TGCGCCAGCAGCTGGGGACAGGTTGACACTGAAGCTTTCTTT.

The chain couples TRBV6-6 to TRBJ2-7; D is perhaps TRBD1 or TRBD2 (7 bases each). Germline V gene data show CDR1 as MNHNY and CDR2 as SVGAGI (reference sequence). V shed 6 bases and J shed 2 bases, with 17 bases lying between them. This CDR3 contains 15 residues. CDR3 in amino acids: CASSADQGGTYEQYF. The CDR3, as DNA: TGTGCCAGCAGCGCCGACCAGGGGGGGACCTACGAGCAGTACTTC.

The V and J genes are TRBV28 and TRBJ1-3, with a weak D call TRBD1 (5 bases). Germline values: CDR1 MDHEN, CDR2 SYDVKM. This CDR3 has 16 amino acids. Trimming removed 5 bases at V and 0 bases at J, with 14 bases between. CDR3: CASSPRGRYSGNTIYF. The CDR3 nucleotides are TGTGCCAGCAGTCCCCGGGGCCGGTACTCTGGAAACACCATATATTTT.

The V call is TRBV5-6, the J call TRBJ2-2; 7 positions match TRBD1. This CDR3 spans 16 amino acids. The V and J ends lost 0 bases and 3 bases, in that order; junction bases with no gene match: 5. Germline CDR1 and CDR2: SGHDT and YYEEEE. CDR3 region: CASSLDRGKDTGELFF. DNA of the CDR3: TGTGCCAGCAGCTTGGACAGGGGAAAGGACACCGGGGAGCTGTTTTTT.

CDR3 DNA sequence: TGTGCCAGCAGCAGATCCGGGACAGCGAGCTCCTACGAGCAGTACTTC. This encodes CASSRSGTASSYEQYF. The V and J genes are TRBV5-4 and TRBJ2-7, with 7 nucleotides matching TRBD1. The CDR3 extends over 16 amino acids. Trimming took 4 bases from V and 0 from J; bases not matched to a gene: 10. Germline V gene sequence: CDR1 SGHNT, CDR2 YYREEE (reference sequence).

Here the CDR3 DNA reads TGTGCCACCAGTATTTCAGGGAACACCGGGGAGCTGTTTTTT. Amino acids: CATSISGNTGELFF. The genes are TRBV24-1 and TRBJ2-2, with D unclear. V was cut by 6 bases and J by 1 base, with 8 bases left in between. Per the germline V gene, CDR1 is KGHDR and CDR2 is SFDVKD. The CDR3 sequence is 14 residues long.

The CDR3 sequence is CASSSTASRDGYTF. Written as DNA, the CDR3 is TGTGCCAGCAGTTCTACGGCCTCGAGGGATGGCTACACCTTC. This chain links TRBV28 with TRBJ1-2, with D uncertain. This CDR3 has 14 residues. The V end was cut by 4 bases, the J end by 6 bases, with 15 bases between. Germline V CDR1 and CDR2: MDHEN, SYDVKM.

The CDR3 bases are TGTGCCAGCTCACCACTCGGGACAGGGGGTACTGAAGCTTTCTTT. Amino acids: CASSPLGTGGTEAFF. The chain has TRBV18 and TRBJ1-1; 11 bases match TRBD1. The V segment lost 1 base and the J segment 5 bases; nucleotides outside the gene matches: 3. The CDR3 is made up of 15 amino acids. Germline lookup yields CDR1 KGHSH and CDR2 LQKENI.

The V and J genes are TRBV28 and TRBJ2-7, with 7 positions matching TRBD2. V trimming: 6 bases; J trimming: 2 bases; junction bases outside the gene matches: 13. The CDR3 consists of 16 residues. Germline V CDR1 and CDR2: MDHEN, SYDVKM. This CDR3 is CASSSWDGGSPYEQYF. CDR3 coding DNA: TGTGCCAGCAGCTCATGGGATGGCGGGAGCCCCTACGAGCAGTACTTC.

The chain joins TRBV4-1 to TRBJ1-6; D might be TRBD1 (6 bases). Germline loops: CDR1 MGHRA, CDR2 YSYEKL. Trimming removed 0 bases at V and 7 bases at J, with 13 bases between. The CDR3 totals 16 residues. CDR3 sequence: CASSQEVRQGNSPLHF. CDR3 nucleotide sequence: TGCGCCAGCAGCCAAGAAGTCCGGCAGGGGAATTCACCCCTCCACTTT.

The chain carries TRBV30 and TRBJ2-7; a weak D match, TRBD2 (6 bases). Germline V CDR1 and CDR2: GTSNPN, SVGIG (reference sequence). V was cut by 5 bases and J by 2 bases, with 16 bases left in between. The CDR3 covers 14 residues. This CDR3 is CAWEWGDSAYEQYF. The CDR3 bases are TGTGCCTGGGAGTGGGGGGACTCAGCCTACGAGCAGTACTTC.

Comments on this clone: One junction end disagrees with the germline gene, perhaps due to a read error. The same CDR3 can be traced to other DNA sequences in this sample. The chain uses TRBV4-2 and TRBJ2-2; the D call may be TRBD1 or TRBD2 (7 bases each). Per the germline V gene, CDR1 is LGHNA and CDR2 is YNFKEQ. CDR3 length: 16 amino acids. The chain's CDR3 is CASTQARGGLSGELFF. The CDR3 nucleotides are TGTGCCAGCACCCAAGCCAGGGGGGGGTTGTCCGGGGAGCTGTTTTTT.

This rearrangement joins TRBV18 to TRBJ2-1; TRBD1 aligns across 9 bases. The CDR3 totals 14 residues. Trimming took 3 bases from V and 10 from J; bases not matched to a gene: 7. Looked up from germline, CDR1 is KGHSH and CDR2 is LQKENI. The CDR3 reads CASSPSQGAAEQFF. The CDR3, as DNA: TGTGCCAGCTCACCCTCACAGGGGGCGGCGGAGCAGTTCTTC.

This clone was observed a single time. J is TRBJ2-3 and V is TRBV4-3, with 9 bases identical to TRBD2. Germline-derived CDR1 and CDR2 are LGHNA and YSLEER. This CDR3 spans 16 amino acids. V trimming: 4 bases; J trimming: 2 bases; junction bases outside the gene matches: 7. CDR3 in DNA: TGCGCCAGCAGCCGAACAAGCGGGGGGCTCACAGATACGCAGTATTTT. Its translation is CASSRTSGGLTDTQYF.

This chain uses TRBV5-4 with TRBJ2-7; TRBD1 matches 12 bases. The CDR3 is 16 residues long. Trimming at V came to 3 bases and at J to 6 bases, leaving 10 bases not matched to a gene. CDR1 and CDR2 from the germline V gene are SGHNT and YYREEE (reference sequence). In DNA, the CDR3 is TGTGCCAGCAGCTGGGCGCGGGGACAGGGGGCGAGCGAGCAGTACTTC. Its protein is CASSWARGQGASEQYF.

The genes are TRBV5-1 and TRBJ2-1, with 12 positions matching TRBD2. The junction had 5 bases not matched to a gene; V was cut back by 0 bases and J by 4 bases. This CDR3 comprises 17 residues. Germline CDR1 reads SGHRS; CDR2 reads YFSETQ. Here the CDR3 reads CASSLAVTSGRYNEQFF. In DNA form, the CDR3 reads TGCGCCAGCAGCTTGGCCGTAACTAGCGGGAGGTACAATGAGCAGTTCTTC.

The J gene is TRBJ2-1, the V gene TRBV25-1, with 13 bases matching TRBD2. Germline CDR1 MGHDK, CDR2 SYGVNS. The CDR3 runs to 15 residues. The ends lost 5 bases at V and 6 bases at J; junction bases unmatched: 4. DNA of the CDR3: TGTGCCAGCAGTACTAGCGGGAGGGCCTTCAATGAGCAGTTCTTC. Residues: CASSTSGRAFNEQFF.

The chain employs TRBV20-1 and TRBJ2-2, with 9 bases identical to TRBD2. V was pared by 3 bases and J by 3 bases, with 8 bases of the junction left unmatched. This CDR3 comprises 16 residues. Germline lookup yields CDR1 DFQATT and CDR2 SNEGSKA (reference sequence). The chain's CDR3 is CSASRVAGVDTGELFF. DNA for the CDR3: TGCAGTGCTAGTAGGGTAGCGGGAGTTGACACCGGGGAGCTGTTTTTT.

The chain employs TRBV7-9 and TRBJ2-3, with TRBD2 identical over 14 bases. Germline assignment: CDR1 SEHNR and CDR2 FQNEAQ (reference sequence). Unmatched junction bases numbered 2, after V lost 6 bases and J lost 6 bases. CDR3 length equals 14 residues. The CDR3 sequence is CASRRTSGRDTQYF. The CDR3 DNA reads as TGTGCCAGCAGACGGACTAGCGGGAGGGATACGCAGTATTTT.

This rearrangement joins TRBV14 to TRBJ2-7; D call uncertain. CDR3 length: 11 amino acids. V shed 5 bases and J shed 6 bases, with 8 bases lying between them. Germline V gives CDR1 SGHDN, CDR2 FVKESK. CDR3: CASSFQLEQYF. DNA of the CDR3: TGTGCCAGCAGCTTCCAACTCGAGCAGTACTTC. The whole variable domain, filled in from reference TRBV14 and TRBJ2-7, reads EAGVTQFPSHSVIEKGQTVTLRCDPISGHDNLYWYRRVMGKEIKFLLHFVKESKQDESGMPNNRFLAERTGGTYSTLKVQPAELEDSGVYFCASSFQLEQYFGPGTRLTVT.

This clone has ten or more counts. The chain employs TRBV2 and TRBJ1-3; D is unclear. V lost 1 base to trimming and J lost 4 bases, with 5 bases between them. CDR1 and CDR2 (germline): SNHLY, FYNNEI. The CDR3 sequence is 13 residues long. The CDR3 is CASSEGHGNTIYF. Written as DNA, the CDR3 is TGTGCCAGCAGTGAAGGGCACGGAAACACCATATATTTT.

The CDR3 region has the DNA TGTGCCAGCAGCTTGGTTCACCGGCAGGGTGAGCGAGCTTTCTTT. Its protein product is CASSLVHRQGERAFF. The gene calls are TRBV5-6 and TRBJ1-1, with a possible D match to TRBD1 (5 bases). This CDR3 has 15 residues. The V end was cut by 0 bases, the J end by 10 bases, with 19 bases between. Germline CDR1 is SGHDT and CDR2 is YYEEEE.

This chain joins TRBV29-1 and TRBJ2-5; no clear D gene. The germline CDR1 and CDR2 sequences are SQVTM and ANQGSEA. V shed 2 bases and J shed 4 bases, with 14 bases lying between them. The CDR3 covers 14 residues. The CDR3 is CSVEYGLVGETQYF. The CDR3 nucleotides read TGCAGCGTTGAATATGGGCTAGTAGGAGAGACCCAGTACTTC.

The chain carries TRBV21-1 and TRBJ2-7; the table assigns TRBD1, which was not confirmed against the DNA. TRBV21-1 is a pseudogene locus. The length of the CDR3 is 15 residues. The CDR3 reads CASSRGTGDRYEQYF. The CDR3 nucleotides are TGTGCCAGCAGCAGAGGGACAGGGGATCGTTACGAGCAGTACTTC.

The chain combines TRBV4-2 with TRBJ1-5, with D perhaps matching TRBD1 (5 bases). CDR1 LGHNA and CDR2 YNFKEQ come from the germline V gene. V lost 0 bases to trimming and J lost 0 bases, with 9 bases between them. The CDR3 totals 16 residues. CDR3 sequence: CASSQEWTHSNQPQHF. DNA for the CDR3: TGTGCCAGCAGCCAAGAATGGACACATAGCAATCAGCCCCAGCATTTT.

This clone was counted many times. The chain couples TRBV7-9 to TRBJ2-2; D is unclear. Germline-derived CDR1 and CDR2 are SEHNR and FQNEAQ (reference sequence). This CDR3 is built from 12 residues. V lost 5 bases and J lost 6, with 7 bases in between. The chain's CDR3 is CASSITPGELFF. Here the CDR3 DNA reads TGTGCCAGCAGCATAACCCCCGGGGAGCTGTTTTTT. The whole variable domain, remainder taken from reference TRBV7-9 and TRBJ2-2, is DTGVSQNPRHKITKRGQNVTFRCDPISEHNRLYWYRQTLGQGPEFLTYFQNEAQLEKSRLLSDRFSAERPKGSFSTLEIQRTEQGDSAMYLCASSITPGELFFGEGSRLTVL.

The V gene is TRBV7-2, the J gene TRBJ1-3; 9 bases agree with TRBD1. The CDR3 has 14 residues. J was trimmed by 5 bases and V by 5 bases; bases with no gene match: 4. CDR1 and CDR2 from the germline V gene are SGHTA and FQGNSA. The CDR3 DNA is TGTGCCAGCAGCCTGGACAGGGGTAGAAACACCATATATTTT. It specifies CASSLDRGRNTIYF. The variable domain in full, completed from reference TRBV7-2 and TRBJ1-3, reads GAGVSQSPSNKVTEKGKDVELRCDPISGHTALYWYRQSLGQGLEFLIYFQGNSAPDKSGLPSDRFSAERTGGSVSTLTIQRTQQEDSAVYLCASSLDRGRNTIYFGEGSWLTVV.

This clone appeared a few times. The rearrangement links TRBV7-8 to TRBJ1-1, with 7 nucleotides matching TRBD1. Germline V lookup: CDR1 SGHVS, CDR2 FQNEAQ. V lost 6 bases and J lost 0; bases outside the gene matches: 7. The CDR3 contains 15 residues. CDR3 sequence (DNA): TGTGCCAGCAGAGGGGAGGGGGCCCTGAACACTGAAGCTTTCTTT. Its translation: CASRGEGALNTEAFF.

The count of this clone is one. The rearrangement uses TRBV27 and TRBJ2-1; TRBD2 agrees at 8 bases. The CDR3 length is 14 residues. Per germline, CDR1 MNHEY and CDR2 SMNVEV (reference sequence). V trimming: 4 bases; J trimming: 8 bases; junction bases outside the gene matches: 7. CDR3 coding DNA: TGTGCCAGCAGTTATAGCACTAGCGGCGATGAGCAGTTCTTC. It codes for CASSYSTSGDEQFF.

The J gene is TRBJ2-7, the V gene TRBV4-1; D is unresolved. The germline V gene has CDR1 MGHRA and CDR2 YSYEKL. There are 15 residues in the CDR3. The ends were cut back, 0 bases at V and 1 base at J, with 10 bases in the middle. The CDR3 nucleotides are TGCGCCAGCAGCCAAGAGCGAACCGGGTCCTACGAGCAGTACTTC. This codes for CASSQERTGSYEQYF.

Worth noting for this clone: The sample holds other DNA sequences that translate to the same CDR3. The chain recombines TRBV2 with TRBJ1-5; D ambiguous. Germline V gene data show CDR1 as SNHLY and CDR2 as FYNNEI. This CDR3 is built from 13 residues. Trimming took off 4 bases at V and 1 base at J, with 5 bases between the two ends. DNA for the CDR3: TGTGCCAGCAGTGTACAGAGCAATCAGCCCCAGCATTTT. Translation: CASSVQSNQPQHF.